Described below is a single TCR beta chain sequence and its context. Deletions cut 5 bases from V and 0 bases from J, with 8 bases between. The CDR3 runs 14 residues. Germline-derived CDR1 and CDR2 are WNHNN and SYGVQD (reference sequence). Per the original data handling: Amplification of reference gene primers was used by the study to estimate nucleated cell counts. Using immunoSEQ multiplex PCR, the repertoire was profiled, and TCRdb retains in-frame clones only, with some absent. Clone size and the V and J calls come from that table; the DNA yielded D and trimming. The table shows some 69,000 clones, with roughly 80% occurring only once. The data stem from a study of blood T cell repertoires in COVID-19. Across the whole study: From T cells, B-cell-depleted T cells, or PBMCs came the material, which was cDNA or gDNA.

The sample was peripheral blood. This TCR was sampled from a woman aged 60-75 years with acute or convalescent COVID-19. The chain recombines TRBV10-1 with TRBJ2-4; no clear D. The CDR3 region has the DNA TGCGCCAGCAGTACGGAGTTAGCCAAAAACATTCAGTACTTC. Its protein is CASSTELAKNIQYF.